This TCR beta chain came from a study of shared clonotypes between healthy human individuals (TCRdb year 2020). About the investigation overall: Three men and a couple of women, aged 18 to 49 years, made up the cohort. For each donor, three plates each were used for CD4 naive and CD4 memory, two plates were used for CD8 naive, and one plate was used for CD8 memory. Blood TCR repertoires of roughly five healthy adults were deeply sequenced to estimate repertoire size and the extent of clonotype sharing between individuals. To increase sequencing depth and limit assay-specific biases, different laboratories used diverse techniques to prepare libraries and sequence TCR repertoires. Between about 0.8 and 9 billion PBMCs per donor were obtained by leukapheresis. Broader findings and caveats from the paper: Sampling was restricted to blood, and TCR repertoires in tissue are likely to differ from TCR repertoires in blood. Because the study included only a small number of donors, the genetic and exposure-history diversity represented was limited. When a few donors were compared, the shared fraction of clonotypes was about 5% for naive CD4, around 4% for naive CD8, more than 2% for memory CD4, and roughly 0.4% for memory CD8. Estimated clonotype richness was generally larger for naive than for memory subsets. Pairwise subsampling indicated that sequencing depth was expected to affect the degree of clonotype sharing among donors. Even with the large sequencing depth, rarefaction of the sorted-subset datasets indicated that sequencing was incomplete. Compared with non-shared clonotypes, the clonotypes found in all four sorted-subset donors had higher generation probabilities.

Using the deep immunoSEQ assay, TCR CDR3 regions were amplified from genomic DNA by multiplex PCR. Genomic DNA extracted from each cell subset was distributed evenly over all wells of several immunoSEQ 96-well plates, and each plate served as one replicate. For sorted subsets, around 0.2 ug of genomic DNA, equivalent to roughly 30,000 T cell genomes, went into each replicate PCR. The purified libraries were quantified using a Qubit 3.0 fluorometer, sized with a Bioanalyzer 2100, and then quantified again using the KAPA Library Quantification kit. Each immunoSEQ 96-well plate was sequenced on its own single-read 150-cycle Illumina NextSeq 550 flow cell. The authors' analysis ran thus. Because only junctional sequences without quality scores were contained in the immunoSEQ output, filtering matching that applied to full-length reads could not be performed. Sequences were annotated with PyIR, a Python wrapper for IgBLAST v1.9, using IMGT germline references to assign V/J genes and CDR3. Any read was removed if the V/J assignment was weak (E-value above 1e-6), the CDR3 was missing, or the read contained stop codons, out-of-frame junctions, or ambiguous translated residues. V3J clonotypes were defined as sequences sharing an identical inferred V gene, J gene, and CDR3 amino acid sequence. Percentage overlap between repertoires was computed as shared unique clonotypes divided by the size of the smaller repertoire. RTK rarefaction, the Chao1 estimator, and Recon v2.1 estimates of unobserved clonotypes were used to assess repertoire richness. For all TCRbeta clonotypes obtained by the gDNA method from a handful of donors, generation probabilities were computed with OLGA. This immuneACCESS table, as held by TCRdb, lists in-frame sequences with V and J called but not all clones. Of the missing ones, under half trace to an unresolved V gene in checked studies; the others have no known cause. V and J calls plus clone size are reproduced from that table; the DNA served to infer D and trimming. The sample table records some 200,000 clones; approximately 92% of these occur just once. Together, the top ten hold roughly 0.07% of the sample.

This clone was seen once. Which antigen it targets is not known. The input lacks base qualities; no much larger clone sits a single base away. The junction shows trimming of 3 bases on V and 8 bases on J, plus 25 bases between the germline ends. Sequences SEHNR (CDR1) and FQNEAQ (CDR2) are obtained from the germline V gene (reference sequence). The CDR3 goes from the cysteine to the phenylalanine over 18 residues. The CDR3 DNA has 54 bases and is translated from base 1. The donors were healthy, HIV-negative adults who had no recently reported acute infections or vaccinations. Every donor was a Caucasian adult living in Nashville, Tennessee, USA. CD4+ T cells were enriched through magnetic negative selection, after which naive cells were positively selected on CD45RA and the remaining negative fraction served as the memory subset. Blood was collected by leukapheresis, and PBMCs were isolated by Ficoll-Histopaque density gradient centrifugation and then cryopreserved in liquid nitrogen vapor phase. Analytical flow cytometry was used to check the purity and quantity of every magnetically sorted T cell population. From each sorted fraction, genomic DNA was isolated and quantified by UV absorbance on a Nanodrop 2000c.

This TCR was recovered from a woman in her thirties in good health. The chain joins TRBV7-9 to TRBJ2-2; the D gene is perhaps TRBD1, on 7 matching bases. Sequencing used naive CD4+ T cells sorted from blood. According to the study, the label for this sample's cell subset or site signals: CD45RA+ positively selected. CDR3 loop: CASSFATRGTAIFGELFF. At the DNA level, the sequence is TGTGCCAGCAGCTTTGCCACCCGCGGGACAGCGATTTTTGGGGAGCTGTTTTTT.